This T cell receptor beta chain was found in a study of CD8+CD57+ T cells in acquired aplastic anemia. Genomic DNA acted as the template from which TCR beta VDJ combination and CDR3 sequence profiling were carried out. TCRdb used MiXCR to reprocess the reads, holding one entry per CDR3 protein. Of about 98,000 distinct CDR3 sequences in the sample, 55% to 75% were seen once. The CDR3 length is 12 residues. V shed 0 bases and J shed 9 bases, with 7 bases lying between them. The germline V gene has CDR1 SGHKS and CDR2 YYEKEE (reference sequence). The authors sequenced patients whose flow cytometry had shown CD8+CD57+ cell expansion.

Sequencing was carried out using sorted CD4+, CD8+, or CD8+CD57+ T cells (not recorded which) from PBMCs. The chain is built from TRBV5-5 and TRBJ2-1; D gene uncertain. The clonotype comes from a human donor with aplastic anemia. The CDR3 here is CASSLGYAEQFF. CDR3 coding DNA: TGTGCCAGCAGCTTGGGGTATGCTGAGCAGTTCTTC. The variable domain in full, with the rest retrieved from reference TRBV5-5 and TRBJ2-1, is DAGVTQSPTHLIKTRGQQVTLRCSPISGHKSVSWYQQVLGQGPQFIFQYYEKEERGRGNFPDRFSARQFPNYSSELNVNALLLGDSALYLCASSLGYAEQFFGPGTRLTVL.